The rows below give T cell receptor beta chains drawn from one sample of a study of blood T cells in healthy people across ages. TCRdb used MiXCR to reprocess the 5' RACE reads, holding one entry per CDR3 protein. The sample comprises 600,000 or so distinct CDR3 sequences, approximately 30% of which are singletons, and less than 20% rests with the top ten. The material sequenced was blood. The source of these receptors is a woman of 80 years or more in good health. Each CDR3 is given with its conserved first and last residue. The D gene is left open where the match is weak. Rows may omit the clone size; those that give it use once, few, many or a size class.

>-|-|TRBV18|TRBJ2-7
CASSPRGEGGYEQYF
TGTGCCAGCTCACCACGGGGGGAAGGAGGCTACGAGCAGTACTTC
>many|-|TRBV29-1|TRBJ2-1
CSVSLGPNEQFF
TGCAGCGTTTCCCTGGGACCCAATGAGCAGTTCTTC
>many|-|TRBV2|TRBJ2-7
CASRATRSYEQYF
TGTGCCAGCAGGGCGACACGATCCTACGAGCAGTACTTC
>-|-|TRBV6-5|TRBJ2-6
CASSYSPGAGANVLTF
TGTGCCAGCAGTTACTCCCCGGGTGCTGGGGCCAACGTCCTGACTTTC
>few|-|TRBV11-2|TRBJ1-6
CASSEPQGRYNSPLHF
TGTGCCAGCAGCGAGCCTCAGGGGAGGTATAATTCACCCCTCCACTTT
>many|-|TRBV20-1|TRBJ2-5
CSASTRSKTQYF
TGCAGTGCTAGTACCAGGTCCAAGACCCAGTACTTC
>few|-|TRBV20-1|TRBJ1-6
CSASSGVSYNSPLHF
TGCAGTGCTAGTAGTGGGGTATCCTATAATTCACCCCTCCACTTT
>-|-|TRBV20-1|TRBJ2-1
CSARVGFAGGSTYNEQFF
TGCAGTGCTAGAGTTGGTTTCGCAGGGGGGAGCACCTACAATGAGCAGTTCTTC
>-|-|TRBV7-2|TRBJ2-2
CASSRLGTGERFF
TGTGCCAGCAGCAGACTCGGGACCGGGGAGCGGTTTTTT
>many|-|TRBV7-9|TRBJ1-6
CASSSVGGSGSPLHF
TGTGCCAGCAGCTCGGTGGGGGGCTCGGGGTCACCCCTCCACTTT
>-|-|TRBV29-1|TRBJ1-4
CSVDGGAANEKLFF
TGCAGCGTTGATGGGGGGGCAGCTAATGAAAAACTGTTTTTT
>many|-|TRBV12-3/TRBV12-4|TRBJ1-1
CASSLSGGRGEAFF
TGTGCCAGCAGTTTATCGGGGGGGCGAGGGGAAGCTTTCTTT
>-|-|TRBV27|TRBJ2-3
CASRRGTTPNTQYF
TGTGCCAGCCGGAGGGGGACAACCCCAAATACGCAGTATTTT
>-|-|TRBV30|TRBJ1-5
CAWSHKGRNQPQHF
TGTGCCTGGAGTCACAAGGGAAGGAATCAGCCCCAGCATTTT